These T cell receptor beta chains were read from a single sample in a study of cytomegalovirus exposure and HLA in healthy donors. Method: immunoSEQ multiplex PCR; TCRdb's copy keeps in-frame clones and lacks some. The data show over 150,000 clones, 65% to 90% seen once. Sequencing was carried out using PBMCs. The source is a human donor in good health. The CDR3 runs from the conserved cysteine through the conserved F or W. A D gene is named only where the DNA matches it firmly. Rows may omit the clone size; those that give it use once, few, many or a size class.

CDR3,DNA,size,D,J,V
CASSQLAGGQETQYF,TGTGCCAGCAGTCAACTAGCGGGGGGACAAGAGACCCAGTACTTC,few,TRBD2,TRBJ2-5,TRBV27
CASSLGLANSPLHF,TGCGCCAGCAGCTTGGGGTTGGCCAATTCACCCCTCCACTTT,NA,NA,TRBJ1-6,TRBV5-1
CASSSLTGLNF,TGTGCCAGCAGCTCCCTTACGGGACTCAACTTC,NA,NA,TRBJ1-2,TRBV7-6
CASSQDWQGYNEQFF,TGCGCCAGCAGCCAAGATTGGCAGGGTTACAATGAGCAGTTCTTC,NA,NA,TRBJ2-1,TRBV4-1
CASSQGLAGFEQYF,TGCGCCAGCAGCCAGGGACTAGCGGGGTTCGAGCAGTACTTC,NA,TRBD2,TRBJ2-7,TRBV4-3
CASSGNWGRGSYEQYF,TGTGCCAGCAGCGGAAACTGGGGCAGAGGCTCCTACGAGCAGTACTTC,NA,NA,TRBJ2-7,TRBV27
CASSGAPETGSYEQYF,TGTGCCAGCAGTGGAGCACCCGAGACTGGATCCTACGAGCAGTACTTC,NA,NA,TRBJ2-7,TRBV27
CASSQGVVTSGEGYEQYF,TGCGCCAGCAGCCAAGGGGTCGTGACTAGCGGGGAGGGCTACGAGCAGTACTTC,NA,TRBD2,TRBJ2-7,TRBV4-3
CASSTRGSNQPQHF,TGTGCCAGCAGCACCAGGGGTAGCAATCAGCCCCAGCATTTT,NA,NA,TRBJ1-5,TRBV9
CASSQGILGGTEAFF,TGCGCCAGCAGCCAAGGAATTCTGGGGGGCACTGAAGCTTTCTTT,NA,NA,TRBJ1-1,TRBV4-3
CASSEGRNTEAFF,TGTGCCAGCAGTGAAGGCAGAAACACTGAAGCTTTCTTT,once,NA,TRBJ1-1,TRBV6-1
CASSPTTDQPQHF,TGTGCCAGCTCACCGACTACAGATCAGCCCCAGCATTTT,NA,NA,TRBJ1-5,TRBV18
CASSLSGQTYNEQFF,TGTGCCAGCAGCCTCTCGGGACAGACCTACAATGAGCAGTTCTTC,NA,TRBD1,TRBJ2-1,TRBV9